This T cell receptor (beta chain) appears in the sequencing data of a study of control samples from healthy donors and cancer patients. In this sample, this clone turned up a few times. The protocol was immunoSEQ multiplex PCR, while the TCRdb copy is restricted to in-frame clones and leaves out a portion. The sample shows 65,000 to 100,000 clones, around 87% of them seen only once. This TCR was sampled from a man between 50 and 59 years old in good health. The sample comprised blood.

CDR3 DNA: TGTGCCAGCAGCCCCTCGGGGGAGAGGTCCTACAATGAGCAGTTCTTC. Translated: CASSPSGERSYNEQFF. The V and J genes are TRBV5-5 and TRBJ2-1; D perhaps matches TRBD2 (6 bases). This CDR3 spans 16 amino acids. Germline V gene sequence: CDR1 SGHKS, CDR2 YYEKEE (reference sequence). Trimming cost V 4 bases and J 1 base, with 15 bases left between them.